This T cell receptor (beta chain) was obtained from a study of read filtering for tumor transcriptome and immune sequencing. Study-level information: Per sample, TCR-region reads ranged about 4.05 to 10.27 million by IR-seq, roughly 80 to 1,300 by RNA-seq.

A remark on this clonotype: Its target is not known. Compared with germline, one end of the junction differs, possibly owing to a read error.

Bone marrow was sampled from every patient at the time of active disease. The library was built from around 400 ng RNA with molecular barcoded adaptors for alpha/delta and beta/gamma chains. TCRdb passed the reads through MiXCR, listing each CDR3 protein once. The sample yields some 140,000 distinct CDR3 sequences, roughly 13% seen once. The CDR3 covers 17 residues. CDR1 and CDR2 from the germline V gene are PRHDT and FYEKMQ (reference sequence). Findings and caveats of the study: RNA-seq captured clonotypes less deeply and reliably than IR-seq.

V and J are TRBV13 and TRBJ2-7; 7 bases are shared with TRBD2. The TCR comes from a donor aged 40 or older with multiple myeloma. Specimen: a population of CD138-negative cells sorted from bone marrow. For the CDR3, the DNA is TGTGCCAGCAGCTACATGGTTCGGGGCGGGAGTCTCTACGAGCAGCACTTC. Protein sequence: CASSYMVRGGSLYEQHF.